This TCR beta chain came from a study of vaccination and CD4 T cells after COVID-19. As for the study in general: Overlapping SARS-CoV-2, HCoV-NL63, HCoV-OC43 and HCoV-229E spike peptides were used to stimulate cells.

The Oncomine TCR Beta short-read assay was applied to DNA of cultured CD4+ T cells. TCRdb itself ran the PCR reads through MiXCR, one entry per CDR3 protein. The table lists fewer than 10,000 distinct CDR3 sequences, about 60% of them singletons, with 20% to 30% in the top ten. J was trimmed by 8 bases and V by 4 bases; bases with no gene match: 10. The CDR3 is made up of 16 amino acids. CDR1 MNHEY and CDR2 SMNVEV come from the germline V gene (reference sequence). As for treatment: roughly 10-day PBMC culture with coronavirus spike peptide pools or control peptides (ViraFEST assay). ViraFEST relied on peptide pools to expand antigen-specific T cells; the TCRs were sequenced afterward. IL-2 at about 11 IU/ml and peptide pools at 9 to 10 ug/ml were added to PBMCs cultured at around 2 million per well. As regards this clonotype: Its antigen is still unknown.

The sequencing sample was made of CD4+ T cells from blood, cultured in vitro. The V and J genes are TRBV27 and TRBJ1-6; 8 bases agree with TRBD1. The sequence derives from a human donor who had recovered from COVID-19. The CDR3 DNA reads as TGTGCCAGCAGTTCCCTCTCCAGGGGGCTTTATTCACCCCTCCACTTT. This encodes CASSSLSRGLYSPLHF.